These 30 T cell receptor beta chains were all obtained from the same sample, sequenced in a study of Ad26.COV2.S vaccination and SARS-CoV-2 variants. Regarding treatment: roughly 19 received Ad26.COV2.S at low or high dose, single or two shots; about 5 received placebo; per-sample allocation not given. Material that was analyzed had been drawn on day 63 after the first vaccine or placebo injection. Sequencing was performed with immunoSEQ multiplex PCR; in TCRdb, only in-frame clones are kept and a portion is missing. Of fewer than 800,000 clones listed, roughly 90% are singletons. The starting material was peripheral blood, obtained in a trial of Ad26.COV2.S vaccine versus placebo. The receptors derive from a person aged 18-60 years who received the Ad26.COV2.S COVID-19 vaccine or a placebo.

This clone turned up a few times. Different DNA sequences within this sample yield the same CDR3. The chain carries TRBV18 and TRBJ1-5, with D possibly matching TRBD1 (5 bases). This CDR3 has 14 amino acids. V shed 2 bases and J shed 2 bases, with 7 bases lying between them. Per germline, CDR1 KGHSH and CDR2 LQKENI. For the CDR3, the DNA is TGTGCCAGCTCACCAGGGGGGGGCAATCAGCCCCAGCATTTT. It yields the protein CASSPGGGNQPQHF.

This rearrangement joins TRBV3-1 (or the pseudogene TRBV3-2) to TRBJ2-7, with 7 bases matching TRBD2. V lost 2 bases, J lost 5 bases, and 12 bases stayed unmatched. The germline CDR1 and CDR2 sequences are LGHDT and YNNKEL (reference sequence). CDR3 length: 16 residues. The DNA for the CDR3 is TGTGCCAGCAGCCAACCTCCCGTGGCGGGGGTCCACGAGCAGTACTTC. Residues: CASSQPPVAGVHEQYF.

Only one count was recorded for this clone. The CDR3 coding sequence is TGTGCCAGCGGTAGACAGGGGAGGGGTGAAAAACTGTTTTTT. It yields the protein CASGRQGRGEKLFF. This chain connects TRBV6-5 to TRBJ1-4; TRBD1 agrees at 8 bases. J was trimmed by 7 bases and V by 8 bases; bases with no gene match: 9. The CDR3 runs 14 residues. Looked up from germline, CDR1 is MNHEY and CDR2 is SVGAGI.

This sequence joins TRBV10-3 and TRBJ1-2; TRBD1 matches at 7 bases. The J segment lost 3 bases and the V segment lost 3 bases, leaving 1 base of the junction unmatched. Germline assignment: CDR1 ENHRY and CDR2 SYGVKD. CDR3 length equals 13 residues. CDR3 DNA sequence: TGTGCCATCAGTGAAGGGGGCGACTATGGCTACACCTTC. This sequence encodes CAISEGGDYGYTF.

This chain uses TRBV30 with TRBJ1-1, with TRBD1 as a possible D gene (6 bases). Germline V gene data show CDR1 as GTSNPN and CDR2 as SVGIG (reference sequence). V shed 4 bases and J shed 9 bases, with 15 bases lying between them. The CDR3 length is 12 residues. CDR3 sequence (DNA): TGTGCCTGGATCCCGGGAGGGGGGCAAGCTTTCTTT. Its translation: CAWIPGGGQAFF. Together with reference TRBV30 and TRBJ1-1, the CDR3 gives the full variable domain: SQTIHQWPATLVQPVGSPLSLECTVEGTSNPNLYWYRQAAGRGLQLLFYSVGIGQISSEVPQNLSASRPQDRQFILSSKKLLLSDSGFYLCAWIPGGGQAFFGQGTRLTVV.

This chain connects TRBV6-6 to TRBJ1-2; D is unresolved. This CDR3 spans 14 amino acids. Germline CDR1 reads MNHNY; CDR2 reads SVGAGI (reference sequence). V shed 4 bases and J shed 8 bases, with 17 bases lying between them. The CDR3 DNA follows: TGTGCCAGCAGTTCCAGCCAGGATTCGGACGGCTACACCTTC. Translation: CASSSSQDSDGYTF.

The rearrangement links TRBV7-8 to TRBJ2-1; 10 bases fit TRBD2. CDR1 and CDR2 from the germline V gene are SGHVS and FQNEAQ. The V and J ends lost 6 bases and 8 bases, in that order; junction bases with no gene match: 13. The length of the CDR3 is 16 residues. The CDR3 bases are TGTGCCAGCAGTATCTACGGGGCTAGCGGGAGCGATGAGCAGTTCTTC. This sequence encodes CASSIYGASGSDEQFF.

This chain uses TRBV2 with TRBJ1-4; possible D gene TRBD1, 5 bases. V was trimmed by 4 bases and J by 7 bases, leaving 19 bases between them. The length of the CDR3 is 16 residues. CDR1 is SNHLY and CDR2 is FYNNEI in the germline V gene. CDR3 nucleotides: TGTGCCAGCAGTGGCACAGGATGGAGCTTACCTGAAAAACTGTTTTTT. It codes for CASSGTGWSLPEKLFF. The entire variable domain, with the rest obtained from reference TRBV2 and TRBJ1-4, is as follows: EPEVTQTPSHQVTQMGQEVILRCVPISNHLYFYWYRQILGQKVEFLVSFYNNEISEKSEIFDDQFSVERPDGSNFTLKIRSTKLEDSAMYFCASSGTGWSLPEKLFFGSGTQLSVL.

CDR3 nucleotides: TGTGCCAGCAGCCAACGACAGGGTAGGAACACTGAAGCTTTCTTT. This codes for CASSQRQGRNTEAFF. The chain combines TRBV4-2 with TRBJ1-1, with 7 bases lining up with TRBD1. V lost 2 bases, J lost 1 base, and 4 bases stayed unmatched. CDR3 length: 15 amino acids. The germline V gene encodes CDR1 LGHNA and CDR2 YNFKEQ.

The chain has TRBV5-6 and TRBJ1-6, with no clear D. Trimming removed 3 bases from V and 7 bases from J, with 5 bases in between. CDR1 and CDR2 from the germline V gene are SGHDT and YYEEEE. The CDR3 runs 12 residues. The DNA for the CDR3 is TGTGCCAGCAGCTCGCTGAATTCACCCCTCCACTTT. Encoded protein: CASSSLNSPLHF.

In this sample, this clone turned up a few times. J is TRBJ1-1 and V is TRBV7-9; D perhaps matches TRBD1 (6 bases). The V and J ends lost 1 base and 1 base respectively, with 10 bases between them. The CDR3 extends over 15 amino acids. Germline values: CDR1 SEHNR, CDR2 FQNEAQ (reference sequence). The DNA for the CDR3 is TGTGCCAGCAGCTTAGGCGGACAGAGGAACACTGAAGCTTTCTTT. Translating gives CASSLGGQRNTEAFF.

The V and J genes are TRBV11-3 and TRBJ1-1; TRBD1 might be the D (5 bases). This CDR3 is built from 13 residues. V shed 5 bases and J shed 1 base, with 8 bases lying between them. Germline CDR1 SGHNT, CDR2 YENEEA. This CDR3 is CASSNDRNTEAFF. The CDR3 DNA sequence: TGTGCCAGCAGCAACGACAGGAACACTGAAGCTTTCTTT.

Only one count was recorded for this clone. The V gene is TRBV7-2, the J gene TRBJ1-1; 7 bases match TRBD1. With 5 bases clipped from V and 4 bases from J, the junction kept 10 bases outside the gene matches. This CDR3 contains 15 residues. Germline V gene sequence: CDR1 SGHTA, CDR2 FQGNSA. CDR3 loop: CASSPQGQVGTEAFF. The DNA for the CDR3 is TGTGCCAGCAGCCCACAAGGACAGGTAGGCACTGAAGCTTTCTTT. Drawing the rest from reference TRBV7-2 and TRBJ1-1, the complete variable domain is GAGVSQSPSNKVTEKGKDVELRCDPISGHTALYWYRQSLGQGLEFLIYFQGNSAPDKSGLPSDRFSAERTGGSVSTLTIQRTQQEDSAVYLCASSPQGQVGTEAFFGQGTRLTVV.

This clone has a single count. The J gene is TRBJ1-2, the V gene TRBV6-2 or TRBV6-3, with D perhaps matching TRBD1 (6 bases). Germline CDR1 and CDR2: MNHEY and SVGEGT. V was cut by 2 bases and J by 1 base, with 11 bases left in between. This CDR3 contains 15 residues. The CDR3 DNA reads TGTGCCAGCAGTTACAGTGCGGGACATAACTATGGCTACACCTTC. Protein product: CASSYSAGHNYGYTF.

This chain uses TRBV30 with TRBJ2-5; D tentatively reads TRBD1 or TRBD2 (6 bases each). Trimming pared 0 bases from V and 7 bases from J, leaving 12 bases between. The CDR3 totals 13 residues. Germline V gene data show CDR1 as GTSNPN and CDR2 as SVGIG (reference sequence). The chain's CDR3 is CAWSVQEGGTQYF. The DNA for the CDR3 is TGTGCCTGGAGTGTACAGGAGGGGGGGACCCAGTACTTC.

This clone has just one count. The CDR3 DNA reads TGTGCCAGCAGCTCGGGACAGGGGGGATACACTGAAGCTTTCTTT. It yields the protein CASSSGQGGYTEAFF. This sequence joins TRBV7-9 and TRBJ1-1; 11 bases align to TRBD1. The CDR3 spans 15 residues. The J segment lost 3 bases and the V segment lost 4 bases, leaving 4 bases of the junction unmatched. Germline-derived CDR1 and CDR2 are SEHNR and FQNEAQ (reference sequence).

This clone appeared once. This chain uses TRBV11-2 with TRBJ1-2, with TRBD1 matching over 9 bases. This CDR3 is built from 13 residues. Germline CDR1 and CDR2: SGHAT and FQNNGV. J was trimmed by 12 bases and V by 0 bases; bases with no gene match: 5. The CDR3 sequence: CASSLDLQGANTF. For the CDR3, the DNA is TGTGCCAGCAGCTTAGACCTACAGGGGGCGAACACCTTC. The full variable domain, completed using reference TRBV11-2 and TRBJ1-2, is EAGVAQSPRYKIIEKRQSVAFWCNPISGHATLYWYQQILGQGPKLLIQFQNNGVVDDSQLPKDRFSAERLKGVDSTLKIQPAKLEDSAVYLCASSLDLQGANTFGSGTRLTVV.

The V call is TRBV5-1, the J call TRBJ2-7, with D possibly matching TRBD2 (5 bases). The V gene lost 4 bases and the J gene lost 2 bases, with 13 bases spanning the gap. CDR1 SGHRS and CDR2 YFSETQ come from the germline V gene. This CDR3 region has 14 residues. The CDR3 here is CASSPRDPAYEQYF. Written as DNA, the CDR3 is TGCGCCAGCAGCCCCCGGGATCCGGCCTACGAGCAGTACTTC.

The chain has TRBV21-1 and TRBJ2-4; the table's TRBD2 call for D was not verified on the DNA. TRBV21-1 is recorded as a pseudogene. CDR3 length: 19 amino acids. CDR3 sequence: CASSKGQSVAGDAKNIQYF. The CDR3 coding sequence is TGTGCCAGCAGCAAAGGCCAATCAGTAGCGGGAGATGCCAAAAACATTCAGTACTTC.

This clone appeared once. The CDR3 region has the DNA TGTGCCAGCACCCGGACAGGCACTAATGAAAAACTGTTTTTT. This codes for CASTRTGTNEKLFF. The chain links TRBV11-1 to TRBJ1-4, with 7 bases lining up with TRBD1. Losses at the gene ends were 7 bases for V and 2 bases for J; bases not matched to a gene: 4. From germline, CDR1 is SGHAT and CDR2 FQDESV (reference sequence). The CDR3 is made up of 14 amino acids.

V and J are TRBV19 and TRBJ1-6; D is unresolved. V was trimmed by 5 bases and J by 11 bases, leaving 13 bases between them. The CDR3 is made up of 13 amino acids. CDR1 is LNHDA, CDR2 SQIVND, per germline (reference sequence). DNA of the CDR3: TGTGCCAGTAGTCTCACATTTAAAGCACCCCTCCACTTT. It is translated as CASSLTFKAPLHF.

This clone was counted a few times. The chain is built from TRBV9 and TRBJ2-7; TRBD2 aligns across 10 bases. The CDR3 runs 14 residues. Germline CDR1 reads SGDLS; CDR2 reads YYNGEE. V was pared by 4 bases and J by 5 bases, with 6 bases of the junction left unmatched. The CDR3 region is CASSLAGTSDEQYF. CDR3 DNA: TGTGCCAGCAGCCTTGCCGGGACTAGCGACGAGCAGTACTTC.

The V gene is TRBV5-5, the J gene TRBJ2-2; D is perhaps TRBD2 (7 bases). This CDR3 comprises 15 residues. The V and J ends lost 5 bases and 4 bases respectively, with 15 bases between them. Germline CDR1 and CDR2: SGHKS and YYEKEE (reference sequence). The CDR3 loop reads CASRVGGAPTGELFF. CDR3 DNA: TGTGCCAGCAGAGTGGGGGGGGCGCCCACCGGGGAGCTGTTTTTT.

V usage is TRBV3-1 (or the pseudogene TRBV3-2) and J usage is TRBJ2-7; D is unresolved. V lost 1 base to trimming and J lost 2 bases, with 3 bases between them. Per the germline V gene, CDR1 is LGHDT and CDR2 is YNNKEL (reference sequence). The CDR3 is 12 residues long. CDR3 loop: CASSQVAYEQYF. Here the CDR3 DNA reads TGTGCCAGCAGCCAAGTAGCCTACGAGCAGTACTTC.

In DNA, the CDR3 is TGTGCCAGCAGTGAAACCCACACTGGCGTCTATGGCTACACCTTC. This encodes CASSETHTGVYGYTF. The chain uses TRBV6-1 and TRBJ1-2; D gene uncertain. Germline CDR1 and CDR2: MNHNS and SASEGT. There are 15 residues in the CDR3. The V gene lost 2 bases and the J gene lost 4 bases, with 14 bases spanning the gap.

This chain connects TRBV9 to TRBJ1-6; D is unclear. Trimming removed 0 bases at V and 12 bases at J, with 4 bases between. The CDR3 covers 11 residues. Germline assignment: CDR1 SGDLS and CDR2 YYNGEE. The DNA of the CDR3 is TGTGCCAGCAGCGTAGACGGACCCCTCCACTTT. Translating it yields CASSVDGPLHF.

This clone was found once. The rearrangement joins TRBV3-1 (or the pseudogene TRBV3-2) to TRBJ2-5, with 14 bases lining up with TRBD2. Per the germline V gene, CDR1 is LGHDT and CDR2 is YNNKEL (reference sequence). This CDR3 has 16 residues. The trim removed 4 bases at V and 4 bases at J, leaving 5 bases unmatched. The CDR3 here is CASSRRGTSGRETQYF. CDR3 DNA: TGTGCCAGCAGCCGCCGCGGGACTAGCGGGAGAGAGACCCAGTACTTC.

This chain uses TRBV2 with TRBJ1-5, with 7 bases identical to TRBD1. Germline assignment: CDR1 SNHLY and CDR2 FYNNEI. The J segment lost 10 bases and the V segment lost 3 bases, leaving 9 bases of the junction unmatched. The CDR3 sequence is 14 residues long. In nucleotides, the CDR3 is TGTGCCAGCAGTGATGGACAGGCGTTCTTACCCCAGCATTTT. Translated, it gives CASSDGQAFLPQHF.

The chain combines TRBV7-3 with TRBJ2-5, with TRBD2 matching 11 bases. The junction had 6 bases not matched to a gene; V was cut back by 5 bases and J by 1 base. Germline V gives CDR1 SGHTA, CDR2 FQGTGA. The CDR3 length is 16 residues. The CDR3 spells CASSPGTSGGQETQYF. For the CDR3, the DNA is TGTGCCAGCAGCCCGGGAACTAGCGGGGGCCAAGAGACCCAGTACTTC.

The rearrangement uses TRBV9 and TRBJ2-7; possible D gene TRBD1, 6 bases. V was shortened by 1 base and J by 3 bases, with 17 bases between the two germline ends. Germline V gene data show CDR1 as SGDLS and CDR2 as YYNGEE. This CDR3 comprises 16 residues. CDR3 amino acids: CASSVQTGQGFYEQYF. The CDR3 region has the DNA TGTGCCAGCAGCGTACAAACAGGGCAGGGTTTCTACGAGCAGTACTTC.